These 20 T cell receptor beta chains share one sample of origin, sequenced in a study of a mutant IDH1 vaccine in newly diagnosed glioma. Assay: immunoSEQ multiplex PCR; the TCRdb copy retains only in-frame clones and omits some. This sample has 85,000 to 100,000 clones, with approximately 90% found just once. Time point here: baseline, week 1 (first vaccination visit). Sample treatment: pre-vaccination baseline after standard-of-care therapy. This sample comprised PBMCs, obtained from a glioma patient treated with radiotherapy, temozolomide or both. The receptor source for this set is a woman aged 50 to 60 with glioma.

There are a few counts of this clone. This chain links TRBV6-1 with TRBJ1-5, with D possibly TRBD1 on 6 matching bases. The ends were cut back, 2 bases at V and 7 bases at J, with 18 bases in the middle. CDR1 and CDR2 from the germline V gene are MNHNS and SASEGT. The CDR3 runs to 16 residues. DNA of the CDR3: TGTGCCAGCAGTGAATTGGGACAAGGGCGGTGGCAGCCCCAGCATTTT. It encodes CASSELGQGRWQPQHF.

The chain combines TRBV7-2 with TRBJ1-5; D is ambiguous. CDR3 length: 16 amino acids. Germline CDR1 and CDR2: SGHTA and FQGNSA. Deletions cut 1 base from V and 1 base from J, with 11 bases between. The CDR3, as DNA: TGTGCCAGCAGCTTAGGGTGGGGTTGGAGCAATCAGCCCCAGCATTTT. Translation gives CASSLGWGWSNQPQHF. The variable domain in full, completed from reference TRBV7-2 and TRBJ1-5, reads GAGVSQSPSNKVTEKGKDVELRCDPISGHTALYWYRQSLGQGLEFLIYFQGNSAPDKSGLPSDRFSAERTGGSVSTLTIQRTQQEDSAVYLCASSLGWGWSNQPQHFGDGTRLSIL.

The chain links TRBV7-9 to TRBJ2-7; 8 bases align to TRBD1. From germline, CDR1 is SEHNR and CDR2 FQNEAQ (reference sequence). V dropped 5 bases and J dropped 3; count of bases not matched to a gene: 6. The CDR3 length is 14 residues. DNA of the CDR3: TGTGCCAGCAGCCCCGGGACAGGCGACTACGAGCAGTACTTC. Translation gives CASSPGTGDYEQYF.

The chain couples TRBV6-6 to TRBJ2-1; no definite D call. V was pared by 7 bases and J by 8 bases, with 15 bases between. This CDR3 contains 13 residues. Germline V gene sequence: CDR1 MNHNY, CDR2 SVGAGI (reference sequence). The CDR3 reads CASKSNFHHEQFF. The CDR3 DNA sequence: TGTGCCAGCAAAAGTAATTTCCACCATGAGCAGTTCTTC.

The gene calls are TRBV19 and TRBJ2-3; no reliable D call. The CDR3 is 13 amino acids. CDR1 is LNHDA, CDR2 SQIVND, per germline (reference sequence). The V end was cut by 3 bases, the J end by 3 bases, with 7 bases between. The chain's CDR3 is CASSIPGTDTQYF. CDR3 DNA sequence: TGTGCCAGTAGTATCCCCGGGACAGATACGCAGTATTTT.

V and J are TRBV27 and TRBJ2-2; weak D call: TRBD1 (6 bases). The CDR3 has 16 amino acids. Trimming removed 8 bases at V and 8 bases at J, with 24 bases between. CDR1 is MNHEY, CDR2 SMNVEV, per germline (reference sequence). DNA of the CDR3: TGTGCCAGCCTTTTCCGGGCTACAGGGTCCTTTGGGGAGCTGTTTTTT. It encodes CASLFRATGSFGELFF.

This sequence joins TRBV7-2 and TRBJ1-4; 8 bases agree with TRBD1. The J segment lost 5 bases and the V segment lost 5 bases, leaving 4 bases of the junction unmatched. The CDR3 has 14 residues. Germline V gene lookup returns CDR1 SGHTA and CDR2 FQGNSA. The CDR3 DNA reads TGTGCCAGCAGCCCCTGGACAGGGAATGAAAAACTGTTTTTT. Translation gives CASSPWTGNEKLFF.

The chain employs TRBV28 and TRBJ2-7; TRBD1 matches at 7 bases. Germline CDR1 reads MDHEN; CDR2 reads SYDVKM. J gave up 2 bases and V 7 bases, and 14 bases lay outside the gene matches. This CDR3 contains 16 residues. The CDR3: CASKNSPGQSPYEQYF. In nucleotides, the CDR3 is TGTGCCAGCAAGAATTCGCCGGGACAGTCCCCCTACGAGCAGTACTTC. The variable domain in full, completed from reference TRBV28 and TRBJ2-7, reads DVKVTQSSRYLVKRTGEKVFLECVQDMDHENMFWYRQDPGLGLRLIYFSYDVKMKEKGDIPEGYSVSREKKERFSLILESASTNQTSMYLCASKNSPGQSPYEQYFGPGTRLTVT.

The chain has TRBV5-8 and TRBJ1-2; D ambiguous. This CDR3 is 14 amino acids long. Trimming left V 1 base short and J 8 bases short, with 15 bases between. Germline loops: CDR1 SGHTS, CDR2 YDEGEE. The CDR3 coding sequence is TGTGCCAGCAGCTTGCGAGGGCTCAGCAGGGGCTACACCTTC. Translating gives CASSLRGLSRGYTF. Full variable domain (missing parts from reference TRBV5-8 and TRBJ1-2): EAGVTQSPTHLIKTRGQQATLRCSPISGHTSVYWYQQALGLGLQFLLWYDEGEERNRGNFPPRFSGRQFPNYSSELNVNALELEDSALYLCASSLRGLSRGYTFGSGTRLTVV.

The V and J genes are TRBV4-2 and TRBJ2-5; D not certain. The assigned J gene may be wrong: the sequence end matches TRBJ2-7 better. The germline gives CDR1 LGHNA, CDR2 YNFKEQ. CDR3 length: 14 residues. The CDR3 bases are TGTGCCAGCAGCCAAGAATGGCAGAGTTACGAGCAGTACTTC. Its protein is CASSQEWQSYEQYF.

V is TRBV6-1 and J is TRBJ2-7; TRBD2 matches at 13 bases. Germline V gene lookup returns CDR1 MNHNS and CDR2 SASEGT. The V segment lost 0 bases and the J segment 4 bases; nucleotides outside the gene matches: 9. This CDR3 spans 18 amino acids. The CDR3 coding sequence is TGTGCCAGCAGTGAAGCGGGTACGGGGACTAGCGGGATATACGAGCAGTACTTC. This encodes CASSEAGTGTSGIYEQYF.

This sequence joins TRBV5-6 and TRBJ1-5, with TRBD1 as a possible D gene (5 bases). This CDR3 is 15 amino acids long. Per germline, CDR1 SGHDT and CDR2 YYEEEE. The V end lost 4 bases, the J end lost 7 bases, and 18 bases lay between the germline ends. The CDR3 protein is CASSGRDGGGQPQHF. The CDR3 region has the DNA TGTGCCAGCAGCGGACGGGACGGCGGGGGGCAGCCCCAGCATTTT. Full variable domain (remainder filled in from reference TRBV5-6 and TRBJ1-5): DAGVTQSPTHLIKTRGQQVTLRCSPKSGHDTVSWYQQALGQGPQFIFQYYEEEERQRGNFPDRFSGHQFPNYSSELNVNALLLGDSALYLCASSGRDGGGQPQHFGDGTRLSIL.

The chain employs TRBV11-2 and TRBJ2-7; 9 nucleotides line up with TRBD2. Unmatched junction bases numbered 6, after V lost 3 bases and J lost 0 bases. CDR3 length: 16 amino acids. CDR1 SGHAT and CDR2 FQNNGV come from the germline V gene. CDR3 residues: CASSLLSGGSSYEQYF. Here the CDR3 DNA reads TGTGCCAGCAGCTTGTTGAGCGGGGGGAGCTCCTACGAGCAGTACTTC.

V gene TRBV9 combines with J gene TRBJ2-4; D is possibly TRBD1 or TRBD2 (5 bases each). Trimming pared 3 bases from V and 10 bases from J, leaving 14 bases between. The CDR3 consists of 13 residues. Germline values: CDR1 SGDLS, CDR2 YYNGEE. The CDR3 loop is CASSARDGGIQYF. CDR3 DNA sequence: TGTGCCAGCAGCGCAAGGGACGGTGGAATTCAGTACTTC. The entire variable domain, with the rest obtained from reference TRBV9 and TRBJ2-4, is as follows: DSGVTQTPKHLITATGQRVTLRCSPRSGDLSVYWYQQSLDQGLQFLIQYYNGEERAKGNILERFSAQQFPDLHSELNLSSLELGDSALYFCASSARDGGIQYFGAGTRLSVL.

V and J are TRBV27 and TRBJ2-5; D remains unclear. The J call is uncertain, as TRBJ2-7 better fits the DNA end. CDR1 MNHEY and CDR2 SMNVEV come from the germline V gene (reference sequence). The length of the CDR3 is 14 residues. The CDR3 is CASSERPSSYEQYF. Written as DNA, the CDR3 is TGTGCCAGCAGTGAAAGACCGAGCTCCTACGAGCAGTACTTC.

The chain has TRBV6-1 and TRBJ1-1; 8 bases align to TRBD1. The V segment lost 6 bases and the J segment 3 bases; nucleotides outside the gene matches: 9. The length of the CDR3 is 15 residues. Germline V gene lookup returns CDR1 MNHNS and CDR2 SASEGT. The CDR3 region is CASRVVTGGDTEAFF. DNA for the CDR3: TGTGCCAGCAGGGTTGTTACAGGGGGGGACACTGAAGCTTTCTTT.

The V call is TRBV30, the J call TRBJ1-1; weak D call: TRBD1 (5 bases). Trimming took off 4 bases at V and 3 bases at J, with 15 bases between the two ends. Germline lookup yields CDR1 GTSNPN and CDR2 SVGIG (reference sequence). The CDR3 is 14 residues long. CDR3 amino acids: CAWTGRGRYTEAFF. The CDR3 DNA reads as TGTGCCTGGACGGGACGGGGACGATACACTGAAGCTTTCTTT.

V and J are TRBV25-1 and TRBJ1-1; maybe TRBD1 (6 bases). This CDR3 has 16 amino acids. V gave up 6 bases and J gave up 2 bases, with 19 bases separating them. Germline V gives CDR1 MGHDK, CDR2 SYGVNS. The CDR3: CASSGQNQYVNTEAFF. In DNA, the CDR3 is TGTGCCAGCAGCGGACAGAATCAATACGTTAACACTGAAGCTTTCTTT.

CDR3 nucleotide sequence: TGTGCCAGCAGCTCCACCCCTACAGGGAGCGGGGCCAACGTCCTGACTTTC. Its translation is CASSSTPTGSGANVLTF. J is TRBJ2-6 and V is TRBV7-9; maybe TRBD1 (6 bases). The V and J ends lost 4 bases and 4 bases respectively, with 17 bases between them. The CDR3 loop spans 17 amino acids. CDR1 and CDR2 from the germline V gene are SEHNR and FQNEAQ (reference sequence).

CDR3 region: CASSGWAGRPMSHEQFF. Here the CDR3 DNA reads TGTGCCAGCAGTGGCTGGGCGGGAAGACCCATGAGCCATGAGCAGTTCTTC. The chain carries TRBV6-1 and TRBJ2-1; weak D call: TRBD2 (6 bases). The CDR3 runs to 17 residues. The ends were cut back, 4 bases at V and 8 bases at J, with 24 bases in the middle. Germline CDR1 MNHNS, CDR2 SASEGT.